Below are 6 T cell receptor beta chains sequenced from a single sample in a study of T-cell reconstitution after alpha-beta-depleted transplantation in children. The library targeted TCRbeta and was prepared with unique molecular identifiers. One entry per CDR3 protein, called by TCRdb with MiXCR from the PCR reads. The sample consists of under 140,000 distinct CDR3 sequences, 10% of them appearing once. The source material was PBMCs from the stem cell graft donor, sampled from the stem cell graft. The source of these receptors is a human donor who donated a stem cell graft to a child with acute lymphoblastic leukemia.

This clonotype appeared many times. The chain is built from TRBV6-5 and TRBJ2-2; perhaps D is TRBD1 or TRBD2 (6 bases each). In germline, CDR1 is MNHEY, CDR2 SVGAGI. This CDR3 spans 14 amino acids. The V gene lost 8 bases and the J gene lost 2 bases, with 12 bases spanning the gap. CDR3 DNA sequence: TGTGCCAGCGCCCGGGGGCCAAACACCGGGGAGCTGTTTTTT. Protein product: CASARGPNTGELFF.

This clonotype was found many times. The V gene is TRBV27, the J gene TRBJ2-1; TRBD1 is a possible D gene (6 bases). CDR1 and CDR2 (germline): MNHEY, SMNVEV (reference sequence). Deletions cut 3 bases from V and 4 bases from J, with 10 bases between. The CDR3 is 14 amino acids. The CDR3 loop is CASSFFQGYNEQFF. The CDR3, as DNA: TGTGCCAGCAGTTTCTTCCAGGGGTACAATGAGCAGTTCTTC.

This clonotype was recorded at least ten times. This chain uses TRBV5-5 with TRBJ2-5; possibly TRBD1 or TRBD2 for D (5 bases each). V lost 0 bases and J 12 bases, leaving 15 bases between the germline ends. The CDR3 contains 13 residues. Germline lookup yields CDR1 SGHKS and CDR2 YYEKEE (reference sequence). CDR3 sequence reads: CASSLAGQPREYF. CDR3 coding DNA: TGTGCCAGCAGCTTGGCGGGGCAGCCCAGGGAGTACTTC.

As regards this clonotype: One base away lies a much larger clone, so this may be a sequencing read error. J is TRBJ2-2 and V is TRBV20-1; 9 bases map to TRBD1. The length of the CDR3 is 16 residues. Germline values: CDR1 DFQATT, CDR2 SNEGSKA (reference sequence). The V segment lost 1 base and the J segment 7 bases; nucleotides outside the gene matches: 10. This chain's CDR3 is CSARAPRTGANGELFF. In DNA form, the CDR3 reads TGCAGTGCTAGAGCTCCGCGGACAGGGGCCAACGGGGAGCTGTTTTTT.

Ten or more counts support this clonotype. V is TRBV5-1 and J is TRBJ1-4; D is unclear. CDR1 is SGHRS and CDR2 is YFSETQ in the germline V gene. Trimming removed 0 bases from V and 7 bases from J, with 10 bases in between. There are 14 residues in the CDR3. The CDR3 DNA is TGCGCCAGCAGCTTGGTTTCGGCCAGTGAAAAACTGTTTTTT. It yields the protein CASSLVSASEKLFF.

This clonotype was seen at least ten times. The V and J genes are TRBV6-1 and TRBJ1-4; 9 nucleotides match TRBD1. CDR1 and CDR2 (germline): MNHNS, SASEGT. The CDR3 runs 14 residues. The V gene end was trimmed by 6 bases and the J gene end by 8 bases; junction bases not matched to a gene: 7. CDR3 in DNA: TGTGCCAGCAGGCCGGGACAGGGAAAGGAAAAACTGTTTTTT. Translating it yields CASRPGQGKEKLFF.